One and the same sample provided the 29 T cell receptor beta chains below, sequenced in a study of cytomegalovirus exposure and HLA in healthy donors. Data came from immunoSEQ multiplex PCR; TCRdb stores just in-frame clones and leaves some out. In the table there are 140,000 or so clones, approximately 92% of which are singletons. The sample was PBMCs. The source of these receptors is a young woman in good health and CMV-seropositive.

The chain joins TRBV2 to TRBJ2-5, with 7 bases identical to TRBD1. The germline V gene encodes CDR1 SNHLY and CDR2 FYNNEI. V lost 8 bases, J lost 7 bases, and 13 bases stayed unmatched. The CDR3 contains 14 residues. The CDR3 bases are TGTGCCAGCCAACTTCCGGGACAGAAAGGGACCCAGTACTTC. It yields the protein CASQLPGQKGTQYF.

CDR3 protein: CASSPRDSSGNTIYF. CDR3 coding DNA: TGCGCCAGCAGCCCGCGGGACAGCTCTGGAAACACCATATATTTT. This chain uses TRBV5-1 with TRBJ1-3; TRBD1 agrees at 7 bases. The germline V gene has CDR1 SGHRS and CDR2 YFSETQ. The V gene end was trimmed by 4 bases and the J gene end by 0 bases; junction bases not matched to a gene: 4. The CDR3 consists of 15 residues. Full variable domain (missing parts from reference TRBV5-1 and TRBJ1-3): KAGVTQTPRYLIKTRGQQVTLSCSPISGHRSVSWYQQTPGQGLQFLFEYFSETQRNKGNFPGRFSGRQFSNSRSEMNVSTLELGDSALYLCASSPRDSSGNTIYFGEGSWLTVV.

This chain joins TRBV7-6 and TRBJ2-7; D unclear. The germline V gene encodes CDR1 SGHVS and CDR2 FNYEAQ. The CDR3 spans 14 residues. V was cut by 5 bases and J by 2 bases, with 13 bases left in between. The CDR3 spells CASSRLTSPYEQYF. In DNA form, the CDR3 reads TGTGCCAGCAGCCGTCTGACATCCCCCTACGAGCAGTACTTC.

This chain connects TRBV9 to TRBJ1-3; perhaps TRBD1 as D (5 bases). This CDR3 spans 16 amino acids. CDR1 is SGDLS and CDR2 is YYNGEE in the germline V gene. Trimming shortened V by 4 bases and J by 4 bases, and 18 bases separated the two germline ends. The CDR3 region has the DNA TGTGCCAGCAGCCCTTCAGGGCAGGCCTTCGGAAACACCATATATTTT. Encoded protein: CASSPSGQAFGNTIYF.

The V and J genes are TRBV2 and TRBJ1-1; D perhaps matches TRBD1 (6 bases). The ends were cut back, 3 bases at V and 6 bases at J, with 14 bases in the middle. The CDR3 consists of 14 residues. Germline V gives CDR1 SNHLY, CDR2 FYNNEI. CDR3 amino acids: CASSEFWGRAEAFF. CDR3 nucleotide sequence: TGTGCCAGCAGTGAGTTCTGGGGGCGGGCTGAAGCTTTCTTT.

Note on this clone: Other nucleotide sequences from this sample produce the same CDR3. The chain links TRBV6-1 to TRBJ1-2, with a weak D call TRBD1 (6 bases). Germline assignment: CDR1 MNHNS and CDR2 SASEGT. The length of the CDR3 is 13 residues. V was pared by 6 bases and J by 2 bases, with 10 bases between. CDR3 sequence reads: CASRKTGNYGYTF. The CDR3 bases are TGTGCCAGCAGAAAAACAGGGAACTATGGCTACACCTTC.

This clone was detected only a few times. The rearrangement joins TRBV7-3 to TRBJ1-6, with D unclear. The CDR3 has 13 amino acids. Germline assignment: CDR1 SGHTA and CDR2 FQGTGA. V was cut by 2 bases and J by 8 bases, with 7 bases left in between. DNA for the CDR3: TGTGCCAGCAGCTTATCGGGTGATTCACCCCTCCACTTT. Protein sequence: CASSLSGDSPLHF.

In DNA form, the CDR3 reads TGTGCCAGCAGTTTATCCGTGACAGGGGGTAGTTCACCCCTCCACTTT. Its translation is CASSLSVTGGSSPLHF. The chain links TRBV2 to TRBJ1-6; 9 bases map to TRBD1. The V gene's germline CDR1 is SNHLY and CDR2 FYNNEI. The CDR3 has 16 residues. V shed 5 bases and J 9 bases; nucleotides not matched to a gene: 11.

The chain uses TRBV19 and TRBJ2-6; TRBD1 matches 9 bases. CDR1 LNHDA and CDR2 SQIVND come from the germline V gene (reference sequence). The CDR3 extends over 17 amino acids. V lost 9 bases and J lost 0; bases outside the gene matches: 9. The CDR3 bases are TGTGCCAGCAGCCCCCGGGACAGGGACTCTGGGGCCAACGTCCTGACTTTC. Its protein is CASSPRDRDSGANVLTF.

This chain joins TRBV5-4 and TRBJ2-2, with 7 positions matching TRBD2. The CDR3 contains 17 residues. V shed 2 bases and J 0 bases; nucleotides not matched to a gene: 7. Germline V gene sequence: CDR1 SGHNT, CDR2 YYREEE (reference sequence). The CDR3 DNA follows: TGTGCCAGCAGCTTCGCGCGGGGGACCGCGAACACCGGGGAGCTGTTTTTT. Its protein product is CASSFARGTANTGELFF.

This chain's CDR3 is CAISAGGEETQYF. The CDR3 bases are TGTGCCATCAGTGCAGGGGGCGAGGAGACCCAGTACTTC. The chain uses TRBV10-3 and TRBJ2-5; TRBD1 matches at 8 bases. V trimming: 4 bases; J trimming: 5 bases; junction bases outside the gene matches: 3. Germline assignment: CDR1 ENHRY and CDR2 SYGVKD. This CDR3 region has 13 residues.

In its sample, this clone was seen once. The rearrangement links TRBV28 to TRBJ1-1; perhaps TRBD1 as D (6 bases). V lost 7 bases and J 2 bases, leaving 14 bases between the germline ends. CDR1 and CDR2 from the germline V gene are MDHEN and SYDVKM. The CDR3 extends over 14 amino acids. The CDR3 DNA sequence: TGTGCCAGCACCCGCACAGGGTTAAACACTGAAGCTTTCTTT. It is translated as CASTRTGLNTEAFF.

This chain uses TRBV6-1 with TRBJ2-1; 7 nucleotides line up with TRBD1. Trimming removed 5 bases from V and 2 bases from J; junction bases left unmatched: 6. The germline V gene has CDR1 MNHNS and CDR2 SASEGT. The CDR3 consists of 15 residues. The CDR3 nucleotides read TGTGCCAGCAGTACCCTGACAGGGCCCTACAATGAGCAGTTCTTC. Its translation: CASSTLTGPYNEQFF.

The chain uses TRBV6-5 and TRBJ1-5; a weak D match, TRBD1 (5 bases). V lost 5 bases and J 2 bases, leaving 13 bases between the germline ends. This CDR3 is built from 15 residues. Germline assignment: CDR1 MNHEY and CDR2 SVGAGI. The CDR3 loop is CASSMSGLGNQPQHF. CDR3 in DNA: TGTGCCAGCAGTATGTCAGGGTTGGGCAATCAGCCCCAGCATTTT.

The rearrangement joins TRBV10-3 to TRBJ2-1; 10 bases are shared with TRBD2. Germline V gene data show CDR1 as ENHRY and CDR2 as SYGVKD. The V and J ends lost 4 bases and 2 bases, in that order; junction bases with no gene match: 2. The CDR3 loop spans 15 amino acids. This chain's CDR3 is CAISGTSGTYNEQFF. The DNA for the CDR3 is TGTGCCATCAGTGGGACTAGCGGCACCTACAATGAGCAGTTCTTC.

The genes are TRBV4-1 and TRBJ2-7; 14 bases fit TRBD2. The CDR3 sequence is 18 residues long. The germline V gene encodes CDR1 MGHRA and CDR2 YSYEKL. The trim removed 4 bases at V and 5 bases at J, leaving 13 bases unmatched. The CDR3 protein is CASSLFGLAGGRGDEQYF. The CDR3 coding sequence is TGCGCCAGCAGCCTCTTTGGACTAGCGGGGGGTAGAGGTGACGAGCAGTACTTC.

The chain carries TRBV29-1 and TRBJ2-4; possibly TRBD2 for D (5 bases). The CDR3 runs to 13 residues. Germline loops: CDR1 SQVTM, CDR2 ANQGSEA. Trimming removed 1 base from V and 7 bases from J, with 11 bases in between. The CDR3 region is CSVEVGSGNIQYF. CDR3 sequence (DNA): TGCAGCGTTGAAGTCGGGTCGGGGAACATTCAGTACTTC.

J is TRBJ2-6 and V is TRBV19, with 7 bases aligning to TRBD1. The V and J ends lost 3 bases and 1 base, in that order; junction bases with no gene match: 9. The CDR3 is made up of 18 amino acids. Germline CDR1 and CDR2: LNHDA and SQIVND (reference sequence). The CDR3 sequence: CASSIEDRYYSGANVLTF. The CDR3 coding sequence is TGTGCCAGTAGTATCGAGGACAGGTATTATTCTGGGGCCAACGTCCTGACTTTC.

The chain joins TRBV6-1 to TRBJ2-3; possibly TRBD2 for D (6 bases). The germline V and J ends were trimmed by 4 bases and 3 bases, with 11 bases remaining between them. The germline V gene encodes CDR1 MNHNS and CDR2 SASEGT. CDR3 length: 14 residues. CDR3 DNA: TGTGCCAGCAGTGCGCGGGGACCGACAGATACGCAGTATTTT. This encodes CASSARGPTDTQYF.

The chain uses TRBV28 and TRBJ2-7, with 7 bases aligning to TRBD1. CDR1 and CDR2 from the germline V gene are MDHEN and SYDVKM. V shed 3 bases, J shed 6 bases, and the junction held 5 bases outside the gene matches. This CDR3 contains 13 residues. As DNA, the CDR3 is TGTGCCAGCAGTTTCTTAGGGGGCCCCGAGCAGTACTTC. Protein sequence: CASSFLGGPEQYF.

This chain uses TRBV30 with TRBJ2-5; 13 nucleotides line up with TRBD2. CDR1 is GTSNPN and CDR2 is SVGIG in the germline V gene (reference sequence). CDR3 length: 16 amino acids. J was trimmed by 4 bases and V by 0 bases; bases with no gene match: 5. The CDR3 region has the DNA TGTGCCTGGAGTGTAATTACTAGCGGGGGGGGAGAGACCCAGTACTTC. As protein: CAWSVITSGGGETQYF. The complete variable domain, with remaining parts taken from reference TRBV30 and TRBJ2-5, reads SQTIHQWPATLVQPVGSPLSLECTVEGTSNPNLYWYRQAAGRGLQLLFYSVGIGQISSEVPQNLSASRPQDRQFILSSKKLLLSDSGFYLCAWSVITSGGGETQYFGPGTRLLVL.

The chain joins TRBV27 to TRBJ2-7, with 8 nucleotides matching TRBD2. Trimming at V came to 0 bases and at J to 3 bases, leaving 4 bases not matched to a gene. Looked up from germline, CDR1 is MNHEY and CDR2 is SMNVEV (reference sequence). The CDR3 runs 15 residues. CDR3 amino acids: CASSLSGRGDYEQYF. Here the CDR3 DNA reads TGTGCCAGCAGTTTATCTGGGCGGGGGGACTACGAGCAGTACTTC.

CDR3 in amino acids: CAIRGTARSYEQYF. CDR3 nucleotide sequence: TGTGCCATCAGGGGGACAGCTCGCTCCTACGAGCAGTACTTC. The J gene is TRBJ2-7, the V gene TRBV10-3, with 7 bases aligning to TRBD1. Looked up from germline, CDR1 is ENHRY and CDR2 is SYGVKD. CDR3 length: 14 amino acids. V dropped 6 bases and J dropped 0; count of bases not matched to a gene: 5.

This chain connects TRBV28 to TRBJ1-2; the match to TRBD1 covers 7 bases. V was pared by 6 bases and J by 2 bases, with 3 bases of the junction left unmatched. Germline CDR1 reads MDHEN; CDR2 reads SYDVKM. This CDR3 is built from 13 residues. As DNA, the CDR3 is TGTGCCAGCAGCCTGGGACAGAACTATGGCTACACCTTC. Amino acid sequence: CASSLGQNYGYTF.

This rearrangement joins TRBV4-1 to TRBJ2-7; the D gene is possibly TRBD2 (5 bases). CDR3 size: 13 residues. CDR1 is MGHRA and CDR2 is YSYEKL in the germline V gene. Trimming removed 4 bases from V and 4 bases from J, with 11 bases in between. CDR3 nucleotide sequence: TGCGCCAGCAGCCCCATAACGGGATACGAGCAGTACTTC. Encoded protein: CASSPITGYEQYF.

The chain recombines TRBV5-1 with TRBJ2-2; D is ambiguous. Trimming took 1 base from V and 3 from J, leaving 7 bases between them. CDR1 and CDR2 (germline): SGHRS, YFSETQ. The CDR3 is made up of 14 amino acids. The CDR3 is CASSLNSYTGELFF. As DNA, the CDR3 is TGCGCCAGCAGCTTGAACAGCTACACCGGGGAGCTGTTTTTT.

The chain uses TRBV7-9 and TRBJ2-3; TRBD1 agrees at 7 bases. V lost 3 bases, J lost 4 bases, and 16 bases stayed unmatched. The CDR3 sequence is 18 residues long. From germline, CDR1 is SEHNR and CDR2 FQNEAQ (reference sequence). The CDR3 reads CASSLTRDSGGPSDTQYF. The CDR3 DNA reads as TGTGCCAGCAGCTTGACCAGGGACAGTGGGGGTCCGTCAGATACGCAGTATTTT.

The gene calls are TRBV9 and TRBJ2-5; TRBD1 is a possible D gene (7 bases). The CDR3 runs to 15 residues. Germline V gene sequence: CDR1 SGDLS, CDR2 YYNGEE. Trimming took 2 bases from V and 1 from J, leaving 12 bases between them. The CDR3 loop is CASSVGGQRQETQYF. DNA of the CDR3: TGTGCCAGCAGCGTGGGGGGACAGCGCCAAGAGACCCAGTACTTC. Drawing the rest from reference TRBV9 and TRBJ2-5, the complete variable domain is DSGVTQTPKHLITATGQRVTLRCSPRSGDLSVYWYQQSLDQGLQFLIQYYNGEERAKGNILERFSAQQFPDLHSELNLSSLELGDSALYFCASSVGGQRQETQYFGPGTRLLVL.

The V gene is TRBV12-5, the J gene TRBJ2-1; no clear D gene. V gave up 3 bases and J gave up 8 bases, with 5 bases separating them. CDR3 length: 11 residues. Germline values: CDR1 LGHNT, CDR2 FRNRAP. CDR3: CASGLSDEQFF. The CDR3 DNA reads TGTGCTAGTGGTTTAAGCGATGAGCAGTTCTTC.